This T cell receptor beta chain originates from a study of cytomegalovirus exposure and HLA in healthy donors. For the study at large: Most donors, 70% to 85% of 350 to 450 genotyped, fell in the Caucasian-associated ancestry cluster. Broader study findings: It was in a later analysis that TCR association rates were seen to vary by HLA locus, highest for DRB1 and lowest for HLA-C.

Germline CDR1 and CDR2: MGHRA and YSYEKL. This CDR3 is 16 amino acids long. Deletions cut 7 bases from V and 0 bases from J, with 15 bases between. In the case of this clone: The antigen remains unidentified.

The primer mix had 60 Vbeta and 13 Jbeta primers. Only in-frame clones appear in the TCRdb table, and some are missing; sequencing was by immunoSEQ multiplex PCR. The repertoire includes some 98,000 clones, roughly three quarters of them detected once, and more than 1.4% sits in the top ten. The TCR comes from a man aged 35 to 55 in good health and CMV-seronegative. Sequencing was performed on PBMCs. The genes are TRBV4-1 and TRBJ1-4, with a tentative D call TRBD1 (5 bases). CDR3 nucleotides: TGCGCCAGCAAGAAAGGCGGGGGGGCAACTAATGAAAAACTGTTTTTT. Amino acids: CASKKGGGATNEKLFF.